This T cell receptor beta chain emerged from a study of T-cell memory formation after mild COVID-19. Study overall: TCR clusters largely stayed donor specific.

CDR1 is KGHSH and CDR2 is LQKENI in the germline V gene. The CDR3 runs 15 residues. MiXCR, run by TCRdb on the 5' RACE reads, gives a single entry per CDR3 protein. The top ten clones hold 20% to 25% of a sample with more than 300,000 distinct CDR3 sequences, under 25% of them seen once. Findings of the study overall: Clones that got smaller from day 15 to 85 had even CD4/CD8, while clones growing later tipped toward CD4+. Pre-infection memory carried some responding clones, suggesting that cross-reactive memory joined. Contracting clones localized mainly to CM and EM when CD4+ and mainly to EMRA when CD8+.

This clonotype was seen a single time. Its cognate antigen is unknown. An end of the junction differs from the germline gene, which may be a read error. The chain uses TRBV18 and TRBJ1-1; tentative D call: TRBD1 (5 bases). The sequencing input was PBMCs or a T cell subset sorted from them (not recorded which). The sequence was collected from a man aged 18 to 29 who had mild COVID-19 (a few samples of this study predate the infection). Cell type and time point are not known. CDR3 sequence (DNA): TGTGCCAGCTCACCACGCGGGGCGCCGGGAACTGAAGATTTCTTT. Its protein product is CASSPRGAPGTEDFF.